The 25 T cell receptor beta chains given below trace back to one sample, sequenced in a study of T cells after posttransplantation cyclophosphamide. The protocol was immunoSEQ multiplex PCR, while the TCRdb copy is restricted to in-frame clones and leaves out a portion. Recorded here are fewer than 55,000 clones, none singletons. The sequenced sample consisted of PBMCs. The receptors originated from a man in his forties in good health, CMV-negative, and a related stem cell transplant donor.

A few counts support this clone. An end of the junction differs from the germline gene, which may be a read error. The chain carries TRBV7-7 and TRBJ2-5; the match to TRBD1 covers 7 bases. CDR1 is SSHAT and CDR2 is FNYEAQ in the germline V gene (reference sequence). The CDR3 contains 15 residues. The CDR3 is CASSLKKGGQETQYF. The CDR3 nucleotides read TGTGCTAGCAGCTTGAAGAAAGGGGGCCAGGAGACCCAGTACTTC. The entire variable domain, with the rest obtained from reference TRBV7-7 and TRBJ2-5, is as follows: GAGVSQSPRYKVTKRGQDVTLRCDPISSHATLYWYQQALGQGPEFLTYFNYEAQPDKSGLPSDRFSAERPEGSISTLTIQRTEQRDSAMYRCASSLKKGGQETQYFGPGTRLLVL.

This clone was recorded at least ten times. This chain connects TRBV5-6 to TRBJ2-6; D is perhaps TRBD2 (6 bases). This CDR3 spans 14 amino acids. V dropped 3 bases and J dropped 2 bases, with 6 bases sitting between them. Germline lookup yields CDR1 SGHDT and CDR2 YYEEEE. For the CDR3, the DNA is TGTGCCAGCAGCTGGACTACTGGGGCCAACGTCCTGACTTTC. Encoded protein: CASSWTTGANVLTF.

This clone was recorded many times. V and J are TRBV10-3 and TRBJ2-1; 11 bases agree with TRBD2. With V trimmed by 4 bases and J by 7 bases, 6 bases remained unmatched. The CDR3 spans 15 residues. Germline lookup yields CDR1 ENHRY and CDR2 SYGVKD. The CDR3 region has the DNA TGTGCCATCAGTGCACTTAGCGGGGGGGCGAATGAGCAGTTCTTC. This gives the protein CAISALSGGANEQFF.

This clone appeared many times. This chain connects TRBV7-9 to TRBJ1-1; 8 bases are shared with TRBD1. The CDR3 is made up of 13 amino acids. After removal of 8 bases from V and 8 bases from J, the junction contained 10 bases not matched to a gene. CDR1 and CDR2 from the germline V gene are SEHNR and FQNEAQ (reference sequence). The CDR3 DNA reads TGTGCCAGCCGGGACAGGCTGCGGGAGGAAGCTTTCTTT. Protein sequence: CASRDRLREEAFF.

There are many counts of this clone. The J gene is TRBJ1-1, the V gene TRBV19, with TRBD1 as a possible D gene (5 bases). Germline values: CDR1 LNHDA, CDR2 SQIVND (reference sequence). The CDR3 covers 10 residues. The CDR3 bases are TGTGGTACAGGAGTCACTGAAGCTTTCTTT. It encodes CGTGVTEAFF.

Only a few counts were recorded for this clone. The chain couples TRBV27 to TRBJ1-5, with 8 bases that match TRBD1. This CDR3 region has 17 residues. The germline V gene has CDR1 MNHEY and CDR2 SMNVEV (reference sequence). After removal of 5 bases from V and 0 bases from J, the junction contained 9 bases not matched to a gene. Here the CDR3 reads CASSPPPTGDSNQPQHF. The CDR3, as DNA: TGTGCCAGCAGTCCCCCCCCGACAGGGGATAGCAATCAGCCCCAGCATTTT.

This clone was counted ten times or more. V is TRBV11-2 and J is TRBJ2-7; D may be TRBD1 (6 bases). Per the germline V gene, CDR1 is SGHAT and CDR2 is FQNNGV. The V and J ends lost 0 bases and 0 bases respectively, with 12 bases between them. The CDR3 loop spans 16 amino acids. Here the CDR3 DNA reads TGTGCCAGCAGCTTAGACCCCCGGGACAACTCCTACGAGCAGTACGTC. Protein product: CASSLDPRDNSYEQYV.

This clone was counted many times. This chain uses TRBV10-3 with TRBJ2-3; a weak D match, TRBD2 (5 bases). The CDR3 contains 13 residues. Between the trimmed V and J ends, which lost 11 bases and 1 base, there was a span of 13 bases. Germline CDR1 reads ENHRY; CDR2 reads SYGVKD. CDR3 residues: CASSFGGTDTQYF. The CDR3 DNA is TGTGCCTCAAGTTTCGGGGGCACAGATACGCAGTATTTT.

This clone has a count of ten or more. This chain uses TRBV18 with TRBJ1-3; 9 bases line up with TRBD1. V was pared by 3 bases and J by 1 base, with 13 bases of the junction left unmatched. Germline V gives CDR1 KGHSH, CDR2 LQKENI. This CDR3 has 19 amino acids. CDR3 loop: CASSPLGTGFSESGNTIYF. The CDR3 coding sequence is TGTGCCAGCTCACCCCTCGGGACAGGGTTTTCTGAGTCTGGAAACACCATATATTTT.

This clone occurred many times. This rearrangement joins TRBV5-4 to TRBJ2-1; maybe TRBD1 (6 bases). Germline CDR1 reads SGHNT; CDR2 reads YYREEE (reference sequence). Deletions cut 4 bases from V and 8 bases from J, with 19 bases between. The CDR3 totals 15 residues. The CDR3 reads CASSLPGTKNDEQFF. The CDR3 bases are TGTGCCAGCAGCCTTCCCGGGACAAAGAATGATGAGCAGTTCTTC.

This clone was seen many times. The chain combines TRBV5-1 with TRBJ2-5; no clear D gene. The CDR3 covers 14 residues. V gave up 0 bases and J gave up 3 bases, with 9 bases separating them. Per the germline V gene, CDR1 is SGHRS and CDR2 is YFSETQ. This CDR3 is CASSLVRVEETQYF. For the CDR3, the DNA is TGCGCCAGCAGCTTGGTACGGGTTGAAGAGACCCAGTACTTC.

This clone was counted between two and nine times. Being one base from a much bigger clone, this may be a read error. The chain carries TRBV18 and TRBJ2-2; 7 positions agree with TRBD2. Germline CDR1 reads KGHSH; CDR2 reads LQKENI. The CDR3 runs to 16 residues. CDR3 sequence: CANSAAGVIMTGELFF. The CDR3 DNA is TGTGCCAACTCAGCGGCGGGAGTTATTATGACCGGGGAGCTGTTTTTT.

This clone was seen repeatedly, ten times or more. The rearrangement uses TRBV19 and TRBJ2-5; 9 bases align to TRBD1. This CDR3 is built from 16 residues. V shed 3 bases and J 0 bases; nucleotides not matched to a gene: 5. Germline V gives CDR1 LNHDA, CDR2 SQIVND (reference sequence). This CDR3 reads CASSIGGTGYQETQYF. The CDR3 DNA is TGTGCCAGTAGTATCGGGGGGACAGGGTACCAAGAGACCCAGTACTTC.

Many counts were recorded for this clone. The genes are TRBV7-9 and TRBJ2-7; no firm D call. The germline V gene encodes CDR1 SEHNR and CDR2 FQNEAQ (reference sequence). The CDR3 has 13 residues. V was clipped by 3 bases and J by 3 bases, with 9 bases between them. The CDR3: CASSFGQNYEQYV. CDR3 DNA sequence: TGTGCCAGCAGCTTCGGCCAGAACTACGAGCAGTACGTC.

This clone was seen only a few times. This chain links TRBV7-2 with TRBJ2-7; 8 bases are a match to TRBD2. The germline CDR1 and CDR2 sequences are SGHTA and FQGNSA. Trimming at V came to 5 bases and at J to 12 bases, leaving 15 bases not matched to a gene. CDR3 length: 14 residues. CDR3 DNA: TGTGCCAGCAGCCCACAAACCACTGGGACTAGGACGTACGTC. Amino acids: CASSPQTTGTRTYV.

The genes are TRBV29-1 and TRBJ1-2; tentative D call: TRBD1 (5 bases). This CDR3 is 12 amino acids long. CDR1 and CDR2 from the germline V gene are SQVTM and ANQGSEA. V shed 3 bases and J shed 4 bases, with 9 bases lying between them. The CDR3 bases are TGCAGCGTTGATTGGGGGGGCTATGGCTACACCTTC. This gives the protein CSVDWGGYGYTF.

This clone turned up a few times. J is TRBJ2-5 and V is TRBV5-4, with D possibly being TRBD1 (6 bases). The DNA matches TRBJ2-7 better at its end, which makes the J call doubtful. CDR3 length: 13 amino acids. Germline V gives CDR1 SGHNT, CDR2 YYREEE (reference sequence). CDR3 in amino acids: CASRAQGEDEQYF. As DNA, the CDR3 is TGTGCCAGCAGGGCACAGGGTGAGGACGAGCAGTACTTC.

This clone was seen many times. CDR3 sequence: CATSREGQVNNSPLHF. CDR3 nucleotide sequence: TGTGCCACCAGCAGAGAAGGACAGGTCAACAATTCACCCCTCCACTTT. The chain carries TRBV15 and TRBJ1-6; 7 nucleotides line up with TRBD1. The CDR3 extends over 16 amino acids. In germline, CDR1 is LNHNV, CDR2 YYDKDF (reference sequence). The V gene end was trimmed by 0 bases and the J gene end by 7 bases; junction bases not matched to a gene: 6.

This clone occurred a few times. A read error may produce the germline difference seen at one junction end. The chain uses TRBV2 and TRBJ2-5, with 7 bases matching TRBD2. CDR1 is SNHLY and CDR2 is FYNNEI in the germline V gene. The CDR3 consists of 13 residues. Here the CDR3 reads CASSKTSQVTQYF. In nucleotides, the CDR3 is TGTGCCAGCAGCAAGACTAGCCAAGTGACCCAGTACTTC.

This clone was counted a few times. The gene calls are TRBV5-4 and TRBJ2-3; no definite D call. V was cut by 0 bases and J by 4 bases, with 9 bases left in between. This CDR3 contains 14 residues. CDR1 is SGHNT and CDR2 is YYREEE in the germline V gene (reference sequence). CDR3 bases: TGTGCCAGCAGCTTGGGAGGTGAGGCAGATACGCAGTATTTT. This sequence encodes CASSLGGEADTQYF.

In its sample, this clone was seen many times. The V gene is TRBV7-6, the J gene TRBJ2-5; D gene uncertain. V lost 2 bases to trimming and J lost 4 bases, with 5 bases between them. Per the germline V gene, CDR1 is SGHVS and CDR2 is FNYEAQ. The CDR3 has 12 residues. CDR3 nucleotides: TGTGCCAGCAGCTTATCCGGAGAGACCCAGTACTTC. It encodes CASSLSGETQYF. The full variable domain, in which reference TRBV7-6 and TRBJ2-5 provide the parts outside the CDR3, is GAGVSQSPRYKVTKRGQDVALRCDPISGHVSLYWYRQALGQGPEFLTYFNYEAQQDKSGLPNDRFSAERPEGSISTLTIQRTEQRDSAMYRCASSLSGETQYFGPGTRLLVL.

By proportion, this clone is medium-sized. This chain joins TRBV7-8 and TRBJ2-7; D might be TRBD1 (5 bases). Germline lookup yields CDR1 SGHVS and CDR2 FQNEAQ. Trimming removed 3 bases at V and 6 bases at J, with 6 bases between. This CDR3 is 11 amino acids long. The CDR3 here is CASSFGAEQYF. The CDR3 nucleotides are TGTGCCAGCAGCTTTGGGGCCGAGCAGTACTTC.

The table lists this clone with many counts. The rearrangement uses TRBV6-6 and TRBJ1-6, with 9 bases identical to TRBD1. Losses at the gene ends were 7 bases for V and 6 bases for J; bases not matched to a gene: 4. Per the germline V gene, CDR1 is MNHNY and CDR2 is SVGAGI (reference sequence). CDR3 length: 14 amino acids. CDR3 region: CASTRDRVNSPLHF. The DNA of the CDR3 is TGTGCCAGCACCCGGGACAGGGTTAATTCACCCCTCCACTTT.

There are many counts of this clone. This chain joins TRBV7-9 and TRBJ2-1, with 7 bases identical to TRBD2. Unmatched junction bases numbered 11, after V lost 3 bases and J lost 9 bases. Germline CDR1 reads SEHNR; CDR2 reads FQNEAQ (reference sequence). The CDR3 is 15 residues long. CDR3 residues: CASSLGGSGGSEQFF. DNA of the CDR3: TGTGCCAGCAGCTTGGGGGGATCGGGAGGATCTGAGCAGTTCTTC. The full variable domain, rest sourced from reference TRBV7-9 and TRBJ2-1, is DTGVSQNPRHKITKRGQNVTFRCDPISEHNRLYWYRQTLGQGPEFLTYFQNEAQLEKSRLLSDRFSAERPKGSFSTLEIQRTEQGDSAMYLCASSLGGSGGSEQFFGPGTRLTVL.

This clone was counted only a few times. The genes are TRBV18 and TRBJ2-7; weak D call: TRBD1 (6 bases). Germline CDR1 KGHSH, CDR2 LQKENI. This CDR3 has 14 amino acids. Between the trimmed V and J ends, which lost 6 bases and 0 bases, there was a span of 12 bases. CDR3 protein: CASSIGDTSYEQYF. The CDR3 coding sequence is TGTGCCAGCTCCATAGGGGACACCTCCTACGAGCAGTACTTC.